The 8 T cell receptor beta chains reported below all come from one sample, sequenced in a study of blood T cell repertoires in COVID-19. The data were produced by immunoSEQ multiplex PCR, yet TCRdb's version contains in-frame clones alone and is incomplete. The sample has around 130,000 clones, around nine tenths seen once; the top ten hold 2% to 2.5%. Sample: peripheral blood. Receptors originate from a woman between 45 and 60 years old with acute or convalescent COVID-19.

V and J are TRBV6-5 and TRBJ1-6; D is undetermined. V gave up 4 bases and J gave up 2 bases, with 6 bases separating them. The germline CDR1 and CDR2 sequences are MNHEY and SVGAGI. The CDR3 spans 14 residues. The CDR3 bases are TGTGCCAGCAGTTTTCAGGCCTATAATTCACCCCTCCACTTT. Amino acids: CASSFQAYNSPLHF.

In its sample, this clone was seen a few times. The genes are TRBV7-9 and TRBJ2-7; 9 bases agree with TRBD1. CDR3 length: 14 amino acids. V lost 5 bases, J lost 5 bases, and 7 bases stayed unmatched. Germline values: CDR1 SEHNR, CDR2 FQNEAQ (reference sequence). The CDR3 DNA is TGTGCCAGCAGCCAATGGGACAGGGTCCACGAGCAGTACTTC. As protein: CASSQWDRVHEQYF.

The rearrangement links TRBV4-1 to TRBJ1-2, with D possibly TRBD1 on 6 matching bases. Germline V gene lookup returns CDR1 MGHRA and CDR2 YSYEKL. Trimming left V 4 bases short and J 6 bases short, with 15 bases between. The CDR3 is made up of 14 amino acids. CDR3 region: CASSLGNREHGYTF. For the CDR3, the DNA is TGCGCCAGCAGCCTAGGTAACAGGGAACATGGCTACACCTTC.

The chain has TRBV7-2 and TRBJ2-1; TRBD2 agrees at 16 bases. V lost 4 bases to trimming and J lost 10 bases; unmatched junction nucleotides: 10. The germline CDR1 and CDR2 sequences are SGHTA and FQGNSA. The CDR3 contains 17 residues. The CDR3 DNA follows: TGTGCCAGCAGCTGGTCCGGGACTAGCGGGGGGGCATCCGAGCAGTTCTTC. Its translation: CASSWSGTSGGASEQFF.

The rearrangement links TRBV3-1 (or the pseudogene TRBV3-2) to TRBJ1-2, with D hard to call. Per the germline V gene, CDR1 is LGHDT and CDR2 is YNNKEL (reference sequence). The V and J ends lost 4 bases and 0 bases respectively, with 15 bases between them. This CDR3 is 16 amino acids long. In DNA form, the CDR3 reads TGTGCCAGCAGCCGGGAGCTTTTAAACCCTAACTATGGCTACACCTTC. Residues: CASSRELLNPNYGYTF.

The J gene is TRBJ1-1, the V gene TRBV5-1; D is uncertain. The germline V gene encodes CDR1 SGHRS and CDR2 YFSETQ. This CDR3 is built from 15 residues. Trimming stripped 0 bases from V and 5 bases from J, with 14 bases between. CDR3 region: CASSLVWGGSTEAFF. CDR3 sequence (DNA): TGCGCCAGCAGCTTGGTATGGGGAGGGTCGACTGAAGCTTTCTTT.

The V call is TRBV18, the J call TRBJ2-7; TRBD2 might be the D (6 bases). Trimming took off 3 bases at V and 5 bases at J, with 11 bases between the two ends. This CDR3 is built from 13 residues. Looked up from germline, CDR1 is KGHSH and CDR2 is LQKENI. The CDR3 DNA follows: TGTGCCAGCTCACCGGGACTCCAGGACGAGCAGTACTTC. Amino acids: CASSPGLQDEQYF. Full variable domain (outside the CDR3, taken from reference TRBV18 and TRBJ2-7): NAGVMQNPRHLVRRRGQEARLRCSPMKGHSHVYWYRQLPEEGLKFMVYLQKENIIDESGMPKERFSAEFPKEGPSILRIQQVVRGDSAAYFCASSPGLQDEQYFGPGTRLTVT.

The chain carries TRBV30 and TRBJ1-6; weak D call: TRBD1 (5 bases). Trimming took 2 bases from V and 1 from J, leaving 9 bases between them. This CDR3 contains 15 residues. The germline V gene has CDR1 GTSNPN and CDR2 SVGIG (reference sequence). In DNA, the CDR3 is TGTGCCTGGAGTAAGGGGCCGTCCTATAATTCACCCCTCCACTTT. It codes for CAWSKGPSYNSPLHF.